The present entry profiles one T cell receptor (beta chain) with its context. Its antigen is unidentified. The junction departs from germline at one end; a sequencing error may be responsible. The CDR3 consists of 15 residues. From germline, CDR1 is SEHNR and CDR2 FQNEAQ (reference sequence). The primer mix had 60 Vbeta and 13 Jbeta primers. Clones were sequenced by immunoSEQ multiplex PCR, and TCRdb holds only the in-frame ones, with some missing. The sample carries 200,000 or so clones, roughly 83% recorded once. These data originate in a study of cytomegalovirus exposure and HLA in healthy donors. Overall study: Out of 398 genotyped donors, roughly 80% belonged to the Caucasian-associated ancestry cluster.

Study-wide points: Later analysis showed most CMV-associated TCR beta chains appearing HLA-restricted. In a later analysis, productive TCRs from donors in an Asian-associated ancestry cluster reportedly carried fewer N-insertions than the cohort mean.

It was healthy bone marrow donors who served as donors. The clonotype comes from a girl aged 10-17 years in good health and CMV-seronegative. This chain connects TRBV7-9 to TRBJ2-7, with a tentative D call TRBD1 (6 bases). Specimen: PBMCs. The CDR3 protein is CSSSLAGTRPYEQYF. The CDR3 region has the DNA TGTTCCAGCAGCTTAGCCGGGACACGTCCTTACGAGCAGTACTTC.